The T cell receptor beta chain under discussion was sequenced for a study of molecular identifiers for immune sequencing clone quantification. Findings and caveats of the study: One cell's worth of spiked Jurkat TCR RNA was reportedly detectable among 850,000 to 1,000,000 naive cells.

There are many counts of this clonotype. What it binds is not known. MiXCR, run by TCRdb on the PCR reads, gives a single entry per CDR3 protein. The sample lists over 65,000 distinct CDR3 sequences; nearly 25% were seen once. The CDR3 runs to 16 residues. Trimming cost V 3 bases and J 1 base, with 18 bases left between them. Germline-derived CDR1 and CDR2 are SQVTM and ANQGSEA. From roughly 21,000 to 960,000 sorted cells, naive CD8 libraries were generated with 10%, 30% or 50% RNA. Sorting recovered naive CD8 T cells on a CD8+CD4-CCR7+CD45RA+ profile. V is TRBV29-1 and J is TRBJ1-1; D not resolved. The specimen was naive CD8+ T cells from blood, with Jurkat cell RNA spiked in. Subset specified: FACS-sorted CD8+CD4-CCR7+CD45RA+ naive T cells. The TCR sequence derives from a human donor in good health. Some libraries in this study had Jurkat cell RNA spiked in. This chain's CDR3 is CSVDVLVAKTNTEAFF. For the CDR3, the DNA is TGCAGCGTTGATGTTTTGGTTGCAAAGACGAACACTGAAGCTTTCTTT.